A selection of T cell receptor beta chains follows, all from one sample in a study of cytomegalovirus exposure and HLA in healthy donors. The method was immunoSEQ multiplex PCR; TCRdb's version includes in-frame clones alone and lacks a portion of them. The sample carries 150,000 or so clones, 85% recorded once. Sequencing was carried out using PBMCs. Source of these receptors: a young man in good health and CMV-seropositive. The CDR3 runs from the conserved cysteine through the conserved F or W. A D gene is named only where the DNA matches it firmly. Size tells how often a clone was seen (once, few, many) or the class of an expanded clone, and some rows leave it out.

15	-	TRBD1	TRBV15	TRBJ1-2	TGTGCCACCAGCTCCCGGGACAGTCAAATCTATGGCTACATCTTC	CATSSRDSQIYGYIF
14	-	TRBD1	TRBV16	TRBJ1-5	TGTGCCAGCAGCTCAACAGGGGGCAATCAGCCCCAGCATTTT	CASSSTGGNQPQHF
14	-	TRBD1	TRBV7-2	TRBJ1-4	TGTGCCAGCAGCGTGACAGGGGGGGGTGAAAAACTGTTTTTT	CASSVTGGGEKLFF
15	-	-	TRBV5-6	TRBJ1-1	TGTGCCAGCAGCTTGGCCTGGCAGTTGAACACTGAAGCTTTCTTT	CASSLAWQLNTEAFF
12	once	-	TRBV7-9	TRBJ2-3	TGTGCCAGCAGCTGGCCGACTGATACGCAGTATTTT	CASSWPTDTQYF
13	once	-	TRBV6-5	TRBJ2-5	TGTGCCAGCAGTCCACAGTTTCAAGAGACCCAGTACTTC	CASSPQFQETQYF
17	-	TRBD1	TRBV19	TRBJ2-7	TGTGCCAGTAGTATAGGACCTGTAGGGACAGCGAGCTACGAGCAGTACTTC	CASSIGPVGTASYEQYF
15	-	-	TRBV2	TRBJ2-3	TGTGCCAGCAGTAACCCTACGGGCCGGGGGGATACGCAGTATTTT	CASSNPTGRGDTQYF
15	-	-	TRBV4-3	TRBJ2-2	TGCGCCAGCAGCCTGGATGGGGAGGACACCGGGGAGCTGTTTTTT	CASSLDGEDTGELFF
15	-	-	TRBV5-1	TRBJ2-7	TGCGCCAGCAGCTTGGACACTAGTGGCCTGTACGAGCAGTACTTC	CASSLDTSGLYEQYF
15	-	TRBD1	TRBV7-6	TRBJ1-3	TGTGCCAGCAGCTTGCTACAGGGGATTGGAAACACCATATATTTT	CASSLLQGIGNTIYF
14	-	TRBD2	TRBV2	TRBJ2-5	TGTGCCAGCACCCGACTAGCGGGTTGGGGGGCCCAGTACTTC	CASTRLAGWGAQYF
15	-	TRBD1	TRBV14	TRBJ2-5	TGTGCCAGCAGCCGGGGGACAGTGAACCAAGAGACCCAGTACTTC	CASSRGTVNQETQYF
16	-	-	TRBV7-8	TRBJ2-7	TGTGCCAGCAGCTTAGGCACACAGGGAAGGGCCTACGAGCAGTACTTC	CASSLGTQGRAYEQYF
15	-	-	TRBV4-2	TRBJ1-2	TGTGCCAGCAGCCAACTAGACCCCCGGGGAAGCGGCTACACCTTC	CASSQLDPRGSGYTF
15	-	TRBD2	TRBV5-4	TRBJ2-7	TGTGCCAGCAGGCGCGGGACTAGCGGGGTTTACGAGCAGTACTTC	CASRRGTSGVYEQYF
13	few	-	TRBV5-1	TRBJ2-7	TGCGCCAGCAGCTTAAACAGGGCCGACGAGCAGTACTTC	CASSLNRADEQYF
15	-	TRBD2	TRBV9	TRBJ2-2	TGTGCCAGCAGCGGGAGCGGGAGGGACGCCGGGGAGCTGTTTTTT	CASSGSGRDAGELFF
15	-	TRBD2	TRBV7-2	TRBJ2-5	TGTGCCAGCAGCTTAGGGGGAGGGATTGGAGAGACCCAGTACTTC	CASSLGGGIGETQYF
15	-	TRBD2	TRBV27	TRBJ2-1	TGTGCCAGCAGTTTACCGACTAGCGGGATATGGGAGCAGTTCTTC	CASSLPTSGIWEQFF
17	-	TRBD1	TRBV7-8	TRBJ1-5	TGTGCCAGCAGCTTAGCGGGGACAGGGGTAAGCAATCAGCCCCAGCATTTT	CASSLAGTGVSNQPQHF
17	-	-	TRBV5-8	TRBJ1-4	TGTGCCAGCAGCGAAAGGGGGGGCGCGAGTTCTAATGAAAAACTGTTTTTT	CASSERGGASSNEKLFF
12	-	-	TRBV10-3	TRBJ1-1	TGTGCCATCAGGGGCGTGAACACTGAAGCTTTCTTT	CAIRGVNTEAFF
14	-	-	TRBV7-8	TRBJ1-4	TGTGCCAGCAGCGTGGCGGGAAGTGGGGCGGAACTGTTTTTT	CASSVAGSGAELFF
15	-	TRBD1	TRBV12-5	TRBJ2-1	TGTGCTAGTGGGGGCGGGACAGGGGCCAATGTTGAGCAGTTCTTC	CASGGGTGANVEQFF
16	-	TRBD1	TRBV11-2	TRBJ1-1	TGTGCCAGCAGCTTAGAAGGGGACAGGAGGAACACTGAAGCTTTCTTT	CASSLEGDRRNTEAFF
19	-	TRBD1	TRBV18	TRBJ1-2	TGTGCCAGCTCACCACCGTCGGTGGTGTCCAGGGGGTTTGACTATGGCTACACCTTC	CASSPPSVVSRGFDYGYTF
15	few	-	TRBV7-2	TRBJ1-5	TGTGCCAGCAGCCCTCAGGGAAATAGCAATCAGCCCCAGCATTTT	CASSPQGNSNQPQHF
13	-	-	TRBV4-1	TRBJ2-7	TGCGCCAGCAGCCAACGACAGAGCTACGAGCAGTACTTC	CASSQRQSYEQYF
14	once	TRBD1	TRBV2	TRBJ1-6	TGTGCCGGAGGCAGGACAGGGGACAATTCACCCCTCCACTTT	CAGGRTGDNSPLHF
14	-	-	TRBV27	TRBJ1-4	TGTGCCAGCAGGAAATTAGCAACTAATGAAAAACTGTTTTTT	CASRKLATNEKLFF
15	few	-	TRBV7-6	TRBJ2-7	TGTGCCAGCAGCCTAGGGGTGTTAAGGGGATACGAGCAGTACTTC	CASSLGVLRGYEQYF
13	-	-	TRBV18	TRBJ1-5	TGTGCCAGCTCACCACCCTCAGGTCAGCCCCAGCATTTT	CASSPPSGQPQHF
15	-	TRBD1	TRBV18	TRBJ2-7	TGTGCCAGCTCTGAGGGACAGCCGGACTCCTACGAGCAGTACTTC	CASSEGQPDSYEQYF
16	-	TRBD2	TRBV4-1	TRBJ2-2	TGCGCCAGCAGCCCGACTAGCGGGGCCAACACCGGGGAGCTGTTTTTT	CASSPTSGANTGELFF
13	once	-	TRBV29-1	TRBJ2-7	TGCAGCGTTGAAGCACCCAGGGGTGCGGAACAGTACTTC	CSVEAPRGAEQYF
15	many	-	TRBV7-3	TRBJ1-2	TGTGCCAGCAGCTTAAACCCCGGCGGACAGCATGGCTACACCTTC	CASSLNPGGQHGYTF
14	-	TRBD1	TRBV5-6	TRBJ1-2	TGTGCCAGCAGCCCCGGACAGGGGCGGTATGGCTACACCTTC	CASSPGQGRYGYTF
15	-	-	TRBV10-3	TRBJ2-7	TGTGCCATCAGTGATAGTGGACATTCAACCTACGAGCAGTACTTC	CAISDSGHSTYEQYF
14	-	-	TRBV18	TRBJ1-5	TGTGCCAGCTCATACGGACTCAGCAATCAGCCCCAGCATTTT	CASSYGLSNQPQHF
12	once	-	TRBV6-5	TRBJ2-5	TGTGCCAGCGGGCTATTTCAAGAGACCCAGTACTTC	CASGLFQETQYF
19	-	TRBD2	TRBV4-3	TRBJ2-2	TGCGCCAGCAGCCAAGGAACTAGCGGGGGGCGGGATCGGTCCGGGGAGCTGTTTTTT	CASSQGTSGGRDRSGELFF
16	-	TRBD2	TRBV4-1	TRBJ2-7	TGCGCCAGCAGCCCCGGGGGTAGCGGGGGGCTTTACGAGCAGTACTTC	CASSPGGSGGLYEQYF
12	-	-	TRBV29-1	TRBJ1-1	TGCAGCGTCCCGGGACAGAACACTGAAGCTTTCTTT	CSVPGQNTEAFF
13	-	TRBD2	TRBV7-8	TRBJ2-5	TGTGCCAGCAGGCCCGGGGGGGGAGAGACCCAGTACTTC	CASRPGGGETQYF
15	-	-	TRBV4-2	TRBJ1-4	TGTGCCAGCAGCCCACAGGCGGCTGCAAATGAAAAACTGTTTTTT	CASSPQAAANEKLFF
12	-	-	TRBV11-2	TRBJ1-5	TGTGCCAGCAGCGAGACAGGTCAGCCCCAGCATTTT	CASSETGQPQHF
16	-	TRBD2	TRBV18	TRBJ2-1	TGTGCCAGCTCACCACCGATCGCGGGGGGTTTATATGAGCAGTTCTTC	CASSPPIAGGLYEQFF
12	-	-	TRBV6-5	TRBJ2-7	TGTGCCAGCAGCCCACAGGGTTACGAGCAGTACTTC	CASSPQGYEQYF
16	-	TRBD1	TRBV15	TRBJ2-2	TGTGCCACCAGCAGAACCGGGACAGGAGGGACCGGGGAGCTGTTTTTT	CATSRTGTGGTGELFF
12	-	-	TRBV10-1	TRBJ2-1	TGCGCCAGCAGTGAGTCGGCAGGCACGCAGTTCTTC	CASSESAGTQFF
15	-	TRBD2	TRBV7-9	TRBJ2-2	TGTGCCAACCGATGGGGCGGGAGTAACACCGGGGAGCTGTTTTTT	CANRWGGSNTGELFF
16	-	TRBD2	TRBV18	TRBJ2-5	TGTGCCAGCTCACCACGTAAGCTAGCGGGTAAAGAGACCCAGTACTTC	CASSPRKLAGKETQYF
14	few	TRBD1	TRBV4-1	TRBJ1-6	TGCGCCAGCACCTCACAGGGGGCAGATTCACCCCTCCACTTT	CASTSQGADSPLHF
13	-	-	TRBV27	TRBJ2-1	TGTGCCAGCGGCGCGGGCTTTTACAATGAGCAGTTCTTC	CASGAGFYNEQFF
16	-	TRBD1	TRBV4-1	TRBJ2-7	TGCGCCAGCAGCCAACCCCCGGGACAGGGGACCTACGAGCAGTACTTC	CASSQPPGQGTYEQYF